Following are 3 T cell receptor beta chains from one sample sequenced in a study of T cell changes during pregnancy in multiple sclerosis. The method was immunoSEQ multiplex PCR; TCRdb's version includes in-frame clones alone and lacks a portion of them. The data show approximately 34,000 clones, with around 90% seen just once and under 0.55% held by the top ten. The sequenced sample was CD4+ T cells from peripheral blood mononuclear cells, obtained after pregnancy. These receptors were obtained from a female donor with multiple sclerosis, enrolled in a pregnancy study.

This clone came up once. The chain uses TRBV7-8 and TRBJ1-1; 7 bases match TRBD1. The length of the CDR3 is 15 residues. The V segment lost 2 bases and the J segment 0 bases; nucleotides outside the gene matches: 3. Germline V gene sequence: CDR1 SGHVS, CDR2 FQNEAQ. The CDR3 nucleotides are TGTGCCAGCAGCTTATTCGGGACAGTGAACACTGAAGCTTTCTTT. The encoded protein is CASSLFGTVNTEAFF.

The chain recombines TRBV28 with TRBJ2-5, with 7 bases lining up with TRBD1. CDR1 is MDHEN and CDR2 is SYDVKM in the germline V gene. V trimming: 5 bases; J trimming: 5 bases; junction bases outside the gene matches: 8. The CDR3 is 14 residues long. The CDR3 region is CASSLQGNGETQYF. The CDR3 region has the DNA TGTGCCAGCAGTCTACAGGGGAACGGGGAGACCCAGTACTTC.

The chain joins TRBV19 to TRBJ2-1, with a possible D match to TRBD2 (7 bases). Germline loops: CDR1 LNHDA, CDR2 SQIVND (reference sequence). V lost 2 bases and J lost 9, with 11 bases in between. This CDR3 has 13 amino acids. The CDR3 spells CASSISGGGEQFF. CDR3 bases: TGTGCCAGTAGTATATCGGGGGGCGGTGAGCAGTTCTTC.